This TCR beta chain was documented in a study of T-cell reconstitution after alpha-beta-depleted transplantation in children. A library of TCRbeta sequences, prepared with unique molecular identifiers, was generated. TCRdb processed the PCR reads anew with MiXCR; each CDR3 protein has one entry. The table records a few hundred thousand distinct CDR3 sequences, roughly 6.6% of them present only once. This clonotype showed up many times. Its antigen remains unidentified. V gave up 3 bases and J gave up 9 bases; unmatched junction bases: 8. This CDR3 is 14 amino acids long. Germline values: CDR1 SEHNR, CDR2 FQNEAQ (reference sequence). Study results and limitations: Several hundred rapidly expanded clones from non-depleted graft cells reportedly supplied alpha-beta T cells about two months post-transplant. Surviving recipient T cells and thymic progenitors produced the high day-60 TCRbeta diversity seen in some patients. Once a year had passed after transplant, T-cell counts and diversity came mostly from newly produced T cells.

Source: PBMCs, taken before TCRalphabeta/CD19-depleted stem cell transplant. The chain links TRBV7-9 to TRBJ2-1; 7 bases agree with TRBD2. The sequence was collected from a boy aged 2 to 10 with acute lymphoblastic leukemia, due to receive a stem cell transplant. As DNA, the CDR3 is TGTGCCAGCAGCTTGAACCGGGAGGAGGTTGAGCAGTTCTTC. Protein sequence: CASSLNREEVEQFF.